The 2 T cell receptor beta chains below were found in one sample sequenced in a study of T cell clonality in common variable immunodeficiency. Assay used: immunoSEQ multiplex PCR; TCRdb lists only in-frame clones, some missing. The sample shows about 55,000 clones, none of them appearing just once. Sequencing was carried out using peripheral blood mononuclear cells. The receptors derive from a person aged 18 to 70 in good health.

This clone showed up many times. CDR3 in amino acids: CASRWSQGADTIYF. The DNA read from the CDR3 is TGCGCCAGCAGGTGGTCACAGGGGGCGGACACC. The chain recombines TRBV5-1 with TRBJ1-3; 9 bases align to TRBD1. Sequencing ends 3 residues short of the CDR3 end; the germline J gene provides the rest. Germline CDR1 reads SGHRS; CDR2 reads YFSETQ. CDR3 length equals 14 residues. The J segment lost 8 bases and the V segment lost 5 bases, leaving 8 bases of the junction unmatched.

This clone has a count of ten or more. Sequencing ends 3 residues short of the CDR3 end; the germline J gene provides the rest. J is TRBJ1-1 and V is TRBV3-1 (or the pseudogene TRBV3-2), with a weak D call TRBD1 (6 bases). The CDR3 is made up of 18 amino acids. Trimming shortened V by 0 bases and J by 0 bases, and 17 bases separated the two germline ends. Germline V CDR1 and CDR2: LGHDT, YNNKEL (reference sequence). The covered CDR3 bases are TGTGCCAGCAGCCAAGACCGACAGGTGGGGTGCATGAACACTGAA. This codes for CASSQDRQVGCMNTE. The whole CDR3 sequence reads CASSQDRQVGCMNTEAFF.